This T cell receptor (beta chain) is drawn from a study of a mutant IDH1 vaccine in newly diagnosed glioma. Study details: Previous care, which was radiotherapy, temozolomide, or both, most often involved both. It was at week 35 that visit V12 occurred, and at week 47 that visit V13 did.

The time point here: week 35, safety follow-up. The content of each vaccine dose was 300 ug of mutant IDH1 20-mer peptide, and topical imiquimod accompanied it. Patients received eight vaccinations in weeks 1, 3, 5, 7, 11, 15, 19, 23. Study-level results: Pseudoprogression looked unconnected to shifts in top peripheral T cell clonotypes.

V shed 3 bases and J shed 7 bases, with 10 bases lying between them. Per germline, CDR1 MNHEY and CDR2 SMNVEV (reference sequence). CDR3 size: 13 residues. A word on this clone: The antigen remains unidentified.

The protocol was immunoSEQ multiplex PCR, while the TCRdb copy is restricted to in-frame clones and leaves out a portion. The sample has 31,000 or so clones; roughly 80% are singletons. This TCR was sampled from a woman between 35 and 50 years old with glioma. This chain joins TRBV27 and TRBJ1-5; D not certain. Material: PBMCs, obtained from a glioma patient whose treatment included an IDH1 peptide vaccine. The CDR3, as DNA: TGTGCCAGCAGTTTGTCGGTAGGGCAGCCCCAGCATTTT. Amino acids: CASSLSVGQPQHF.